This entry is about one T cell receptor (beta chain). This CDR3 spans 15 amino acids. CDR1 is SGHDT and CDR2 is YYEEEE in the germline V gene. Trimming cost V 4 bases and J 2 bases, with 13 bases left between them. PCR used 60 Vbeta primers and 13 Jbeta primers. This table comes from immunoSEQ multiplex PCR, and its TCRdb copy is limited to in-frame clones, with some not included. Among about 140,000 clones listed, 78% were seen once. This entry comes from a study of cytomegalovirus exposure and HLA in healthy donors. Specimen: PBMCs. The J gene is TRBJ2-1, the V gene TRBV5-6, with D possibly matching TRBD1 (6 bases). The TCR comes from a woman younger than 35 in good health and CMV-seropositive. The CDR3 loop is CASSRRRTAYNEQFF. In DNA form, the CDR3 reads TGTGCCAGCAGCCGACGCAGGACAGCCTACAATGAGCAGTTCTTC.